Described below is a single TCR beta chain sequence and its context. Antigen specificity is unknown. V lost 0 bases, J lost 1 base, and 16 bases lay in between. Per germline, CDR1 SGHTA and CDR2 FQGNSA. The CDR3 length is 18 residues. The data are from a study of shared clonotypes between healthy human individuals. Overall study context: Three CD4 naive, three CD4 memory, two CD8 naive and one CD8 memory plate were used per donor. General study findings and limits: Naive subsets, compared against memory subsets, generally had larger estimated richness values.

Several immunoSEQ plates held equal portions of the genomic DNA taken from each subset. The data were produced by immunoSEQ multiplex PCR, yet TCRdb's version contains in-frame clones alone and is incomplete. This sample has 2 million to 2.5 million clones; 85% to 95% occur once, and the top ten carry 0.3% to 0.4%. This receptor was obtained from a man aged 18 to 35 in good health. Some clones in this sample may be carry-over from other donors' samples. The rearrangement uses TRBV7-2 and TRBJ1-5; no reliable D call. What was sequenced was naive CD4+ T cells from PBMCs. Subset given: CD45RA+ positively selected. DNA for the CDR3: TGTGCCAGCAGCTTAGCGCGGATGGAGGGCCCAAGCAATCAGCCCCAGCATTTT. It is translated as CASSLARMEGPSNQPQHF.